These 18 T cell receptor beta chains came from one sample sequenced in a study of blood T cell repertoires in COVID-19. Only in-frame clones appear in the TCRdb table, and some are missing; sequencing was by immunoSEQ multiplex PCR. Of about 210,000 clones in the sample, about 88% are singletons; the top ten hold 4% to 5.5%. Sample: peripheral blood. Every receptor here comes from a woman aged 40 to 49 with acute or convalescent COVID-19.

The chain links TRBV5-8 to TRBJ1-2; 11 bases line up with TRBD1. The CDR3 consists of 14 residues. V shed 3 bases and J 4 bases; nucleotides not matched to a gene: 2. Germline-derived CDR1 and CDR2 are SGHTS and YDEGEE. The CDR3 bases are TGTGCCAGCAGCTGGGGACAGGGGGGCTATGGCTACACCTTC. Translation gives CASSWGQGGYGYTF.

The chain has TRBV19 and TRBJ1-6; the match to TRBD1 covers 11 bases. The CDR3 covers 16 residues. The V segment lost 3 bases and the J segment 2 bases; nucleotides outside the gene matches: 0. CDR1 LNHDA and CDR2 SQIVND come from the germline V gene (reference sequence). Written as DNA, the CDR3 is TGTGCCAGTAGTATGGGACAGGGGGCCTATAATTCACCCCTCCACTTT. It codes for CASSMGQGAYNSPLHF.

This rearrangement joins TRBV7-2 to TRBJ2-3, with TRBD2 identical over 7 bases. After removal of 8 bases from V and 6 bases from J, the junction contained 17 bases not matched to a gene. The germline gives CDR1 SGHTA, CDR2 FQGNSA. The CDR3 covers 16 residues. The CDR3 is CASLSPGLGPEDTQYF. The CDR3 DNA follows: TGTGCCAGCCTAAGTCCTGGACTAGGCCCTGAGGATACGCAGTATTTT.

The chain uses TRBV27 and TRBJ2-7, with 7 bases identical to TRBD2. The ends lost 6 bases at V and 2 bases at J; junction bases unmatched: 4. The CDR3 is 13 amino acids. Germline V CDR1 and CDR2: MNHEY, SMNVEV (reference sequence). The CDR3 reads CASSPRGAYEQYV. The DNA of the CDR3 is TGTGCCAGCAGCCCCCGGGGGGCCTACGAGCAGTACGTC.

The CDR3 is CATRTRWDEQYV. CDR3 bases: TGTGCCACCCGGACAAGGTGGGACGAGCAGTACGTC. J is TRBJ2-7 and V is TRBV27; D may be TRBD1 (5 bases). From germline, CDR1 is MNHEY and CDR2 SMNVEV (reference sequence). This CDR3 contains 12 residues. Trimming removed 10 bases from V and 5 bases from J, with 15 bases in between.

The chain links TRBV6-1 to TRBJ1-2, with 7 bases lining up with TRBD1. Germline CDR1 reads MNHNS; CDR2 reads SASEGT. The CDR3 loop spans 12 amino acids. Trimming took 2 bases from V and 7 from J; bases not matched to a gene: 1. Here the CDR3 reads CASSENRGGYTF. The CDR3 coding sequence is TGTGCCAGCAGTGAAAACAGGGGTGGCTACACCTTC.

V gene TRBV5-1 combines with J gene TRBJ2-3; D is possibly TRBD2 (5 bases). Trimming cost V 0 bases and J 2 bases, with 13 bases left between them. CDR1 is SGHRS, CDR2 YFSETQ, per germline. The CDR3 runs to 16 residues. CDR3 bases: TGCGCCAGCAGCTTGGGGGCCGGGGAATACACAGATACGCAGTATTTT. Its protein product is CASSLGAGEYTDTQYF.

For the CDR3, the DNA is TGTGCCAGCAGCTTAAATAGGGGGAATGGCTACACCTTC. This gives the protein CASSLNRGNGYTF. The chain has TRBV7-2 and TRBJ1-2; D might be TRBD1 (6 bases). The CDR3 consists of 13 residues. Deletions cut 2 bases from V and 6 bases from J, with 10 bases between. CDR1 and CDR2 (germline): SGHTA, FQGNSA.

The chain employs TRBV2 and TRBJ1-2, with TRBD1 as a possible D gene (5 bases). The CDR3 has 15 residues. Looked up from germline, CDR1 is SNHLY and CDR2 is FYNNEI. Between the trimmed V and J ends, which lost 6 bases and 0 bases, there was a span of 14 bases. The CDR3 DNA reads TGTGCCAGCAGGGGGGGTGGGATCGCTAACTATGGCTACACCTTC. Its translation: CASRGGGIANYGYTF.

The V call is TRBV2, the J call TRBJ2-2, with D possibly being TRBD2 (7 bases). The CDR3 runs 17 residues. The germline V gene encodes CDR1 SNHLY and CDR2 FYNNEI. V was shortened by 7 bases and J by 3 bases, with 21 bases between the two germline ends. CDR3 DNA sequence: TGTGCCAGCACGAGGCTCGCGGGGGCTACCTACACCGGGGAGCTGTTTTTT. It specifies CASTRLAGATYTGELFF. The full variable domain, rest sourced from reference TRBV2 and TRBJ2-2, is EPEVTQTPSHQVTQMGQEVILRCVPISNHLYFYWYRQILGQKVEFLVSFYNNEISEKSEIFDDQFSVERPDGSNFTLKIRSTKLEDSAMYFCASTRLAGATYTGELFFGEGSRLTVL.

The chain carries TRBV21-1 and TRBJ2-4; the table gives TRBD1 as D, unverified against the DNA. TRBV21-1 is described as a pseudogene. This CDR3 has 14 amino acids. The CDR3 sequence: CASSKSGSGNIQYF. In DNA form, the CDR3 reads TGTGCCAGCAGCAAATCTGGATCAGGGAACATTCAGTACTTC.

The chain employs TRBV3-1 (or the pseudogene TRBV3-2) and TRBJ2-2, with 11 nucleotides matching TRBD2. Per germline, CDR1 LGHDT and CDR2 YNNKEL (reference sequence). The J segment lost 5 bases and the V segment lost 4 bases, leaving 9 bases of the junction unmatched. The CDR3 is 17 residues long. This chain's CDR3 is CASSPLAGAWGTGELFF. DNA for the CDR3: TGTGCCAGCAGCCCACTAGCGGGGGCCTGGGGGACCGGGGAGCTGTTTTTT.

The chain couples TRBV19 to TRBJ1-4; a possible D gene is TRBD1 (5 bases). Trimming cost V 4 bases and J 2 bases, with 11 bases left between them. Germline CDR1 LNHDA, CDR2 SQIVND (reference sequence). The CDR3 length is 15 residues. The CDR3 nucleotides read TGTGCCAGTAGTAGGAGGGACCGTACTAATGAAAAACTGTTTTTT. This encodes CASSRRDRTNEKLFF.

The V gene is TRBV3-1 (or the pseudogene TRBV3-2), the J gene TRBJ1-2; D unclear. CDR3 size: 13 residues. The germline V gene has CDR1 LGHDT and CDR2 YNNKEL (reference sequence). V lost 4 bases, J lost 6 bases, and 12 bases lay in between. CDR3 nucleotide sequence: TGTGCCAGCAGCCCTTCTTGGAGGGATGGCTACACCTTC. It encodes CASSPSWRDGYTF.

The V call is TRBV5-1, the J call TRBJ2-1; 7 bases agree with TRBD2. The V and J ends lost 4 bases and 4 bases, in that order; junction bases with no gene match: 14. This CDR3 comprises 17 residues. Per germline, CDR1 SGHRS and CDR2 YFSETQ. In DNA, the CDR3 is TGCGCCAGCAGCACTTGGGCGGGAGCCCCCATGTACAATGAGCAGTTCTTC. Its protein is CASSTWAGAPMYNEQFF.

The chain couples TRBV12-3 or TRBV12-4 to TRBJ1-2; no firm D call. This CDR3 is built from 12 residues. Trimming took off 3 bases at V and 10 bases at J, with 12 bases between the two ends. The CDR3 bases are TGTGCCAGCAGTTTGGTGGGGAGGGCCTACACCTTC. Translated: CASSLVGRAYTF.

The CDR3 DNA is TGTGCCAGCAGCCTGACAGGCCGAGGAAACACCATATATTTT. It translates to CASSLTGRGNTIYF. This chain uses TRBV2 with TRBJ1-3; a weak D match, TRBD1 (6 bases). Per the germline V gene, CDR1 is SNHLY and CDR2 is FYNNEI. The CDR3 covers 14 residues. V was cut by 6 bases and J by 4 bases, with 13 bases left in between.

This chain joins TRBV24-1 and TRBJ2-2; TRBD1 matches at 7 bases. The V and J ends lost 7 bases and 4 bases, in that order; junction bases with no gene match: 14. The CDR3 loop spans 17 amino acids. In germline, CDR1 is KGHDR, CDR2 SFDVKD. CDR3 in DNA: TGTGCCACCAGGGAAGGGACAGCCACCTTCTTCACCGGGGAGCTGTTTTTT. Its protein is CATREGTATFFTGELFF.